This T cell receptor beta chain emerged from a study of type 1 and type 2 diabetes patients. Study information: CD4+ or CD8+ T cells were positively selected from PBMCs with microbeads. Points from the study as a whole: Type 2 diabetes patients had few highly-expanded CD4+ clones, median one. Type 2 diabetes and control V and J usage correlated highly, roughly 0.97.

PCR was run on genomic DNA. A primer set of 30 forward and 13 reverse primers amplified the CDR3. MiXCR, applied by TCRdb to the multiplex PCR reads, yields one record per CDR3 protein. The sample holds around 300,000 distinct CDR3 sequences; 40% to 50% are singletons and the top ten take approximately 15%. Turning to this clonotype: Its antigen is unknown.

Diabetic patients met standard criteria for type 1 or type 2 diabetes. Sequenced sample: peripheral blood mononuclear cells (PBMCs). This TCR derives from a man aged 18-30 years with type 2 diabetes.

The CDR3 DNA follows: TGTGCCTGGAGTGGGAGACGTGCGACCACTGAAGCTTTCTTT. Its protein is CAWSGRRATTEAFF. The rearrangement uses TRBV30 and TRBJ1-1, with D hard to call. Germline lookup yields CDR1 GTSNPN and CDR2 SVGIG (reference sequence). V shed 1 base and J shed 4 bases, with 13 bases lying between them. The CDR3 runs to 14 residues.